This TCR beta chain was identified in a study of CD8 T cells in Susac syndrome. Study context: When blood was drawn, the patients with Susac syndrome were therapy-naive, on corticosteroids, or on intravenous immunoglobulin alone.

Notes on this clonotype: The antigen remains undetermined.

V lost 6 bases, J lost 10 bases, and 14 bases lay in between. This CDR3 contains 12 residues. The germline V gene encodes CDR1 SNHLY and CDR2 FYNNEI. RNA, at roughly 0.5 to 1 ug, was reverse transcribed with random hexamers. The TCR beta CDR3 was amplified by immunoSEQ multiplex PCR across 54 Vbeta, 13 Jbeta. TCRdb redid the calling of the immunoSEQ multiplex PCR reads with MiXCR, one entry per CDR3 protein. Of around 130,000 distinct CDR3 sequences listed, 95% to 96% are singletons. Study conclusions and caveats: As acknowledged by the study, its TCR sequencing and HLA analysis included a relatively small number of individuals.

TCR beta sequencing was performed on blood CD8+ and CD4+ T cells. This clonotype originated in a human donor with Susac syndrome. The genes are TRBV2 and TRBJ2-3; a possible D gene is TRBD2 (5 bases). The sequencing sample was made of CD4+ T cells from PBMCs. The CDR3 reads CASSTDEGAQYF. CDR3 DNA: TGTGCCAGCAGCACTGACGAGGGTGCGCAGTATTTT. Looking up the rest from reference TRBV2 and TRBJ2-3 gives the full variable domain: EPEVTQTPSHQVTQMGQEVILRCVPISNHLYFYWYRQILGQKVEFLVSFYNNEISEKSEIFDDQFSVERPDGSNFTLKIRSTKLEDSAMYFCASSTDEGAQYFGPGTRLTVL.